One sample yielded the 29 T cell receptor beta chains listed below, sequenced in a study of blood T cell repertoires in COVID-19. The repertoire was sequenced with immunoSEQ multiplex PCR; TCRdb's copy has only in-frame clones and lacks some. The data contain under 250,000 clones, approximately 91% of them singletons. Sequencing input: peripheral blood. These receptors all come from a middle-aged man with acute or convalescent COVID-19.

J is TRBJ2-1 and V is TRBV6-5; D possibly corresponds to TRBD2 (6 bases). Trimming took off 6 bases at V and 10 bases at J, with 22 bases between the two ends. Germline values: CDR1 MNHEY, CDR2 SVGAGI. The CDR3 covers 15 residues. CDR3: CASSTQGPGGNEQFF. The DNA of the CDR3 is TGTGCCAGCAGCACTCAAGGCCCGGGCGGGAACGAGCAGTTCTTC.

This chain links TRBV5-1 with TRBJ2-5; 13 nucleotides line up with TRBD2. V shed 7 bases, J shed 2 bases, and the junction held 11 bases outside the gene matches. The CDR3 contains 17 residues. CDR1 SGHRS and CDR2 YFSETQ come from the germline V gene. DNA of the CDR3: TGCGCCAGCCTTCCCGGACTAGCGGGAGTTAGGCAAGAGACCCAGTACTTC. Translated, it gives CASLPGLAGVRQETQYF.

The gene calls are TRBV18 and TRBJ1-2, with TRBD1 matching 8 bases. Unmatched junction bases numbered 3, after V lost 3 bases and J lost 6 bases. Germline CDR1 and CDR2: KGHSH and LQKENI. The CDR3 covers 13 residues. DNA for the CDR3: TGTGCCAGCTCACCCGACAGGGGCGATGGCTACACCTTC. Translated: CASSPDRGDGYTF.

This clone was observed a few times. V usage is TRBV20-1 and J usage is TRBJ1-6, with a tentative D call TRBD1 (6 bases). CDR1 and CDR2 from the germline V gene are DFQATT and SNEGSKA (reference sequence). The CDR3 has 15 residues. Trimming stripped 3 bases from V and 6 bases from J, with 15 bases between. CDR3 protein: CSASPQGGGNSPLHF. CDR3 coding DNA: TGCAGTGCTAGTCCACAGGGCGGGGGTAATTCACCCCTCCACTTT.

The J gene is TRBJ1-4, the V gene TRBV5-1, with 10 bases identical to TRBD1. V shed 5 bases, J shed 5 bases, and the junction held 3 bases outside the gene matches. Germline V CDR1 and CDR2: SGHRS, YFSETQ. The CDR3 covers 14 residues. The CDR3 DNA reads TGCGCCAGCAGTTGGACAGGGGGGAATGAAAAACTGTTTTTT. Translated, it gives CASSWTGGNEKLFF. The complete variable domain, with remaining parts taken from reference TRBV5-1 and TRBJ1-4, reads KAGVTQTPRYLIKTRGQQVTLSCSPISGHRSVSWYQQTPGQGLQFLFEYFSETQRNKGNFPGRFSGRQFSNSRSEMNVSTLELGDSALYLCASSWTGGNEKLFFGSGTQLSVL.

The J gene is TRBJ2-7, the V gene TRBV6-6, with TRBD1 identical over 9 bases. V was clipped by 6 bases and J by 1 base; unmatched bases: 4. Germline CDR1 MNHNY, CDR2 SVGAGI (reference sequence). CDR3 length: 14 residues. This CDR3 reads CASSRGQGSYEQYF. As DNA, the CDR3 is TGTGCCAGCAGCCGGGGACAGGGATCCTACGAGCAGTACTTC.

In its sample, this clone was seen a few times. This chain joins TRBV12-3 or TRBV12-4 and TRBJ2-3; 8 nucleotides align to TRBD1. The CDR3 extends over 13 amino acids. The V segment lost 8 bases and the J segment 5 bases; nucleotides outside the gene matches: 6. CDR3 loop: CASDRGVGDTQYF. The CDR3 coding sequence is TGTGCCAGCGACAGGGGAGTTGGAGATACGCAGTATTTT.

The rearrangement links TRBV15 to TRBJ1-1; D gene uncertain. V gave up 4 bases and J gave up 2 bases, with 14 bases separating them. Germline V gives CDR1 LNHNV, CDR2 YYDKDF (reference sequence). The CDR3 has 15 amino acids. The CDR3 is CATSIPWEFNTEAFF. In DNA, the CDR3 is TGTGCCACCAGCATTCCCTGGGAGTTTAACACTGAAGCTTTCTTT.

The chain combines TRBV2 with TRBJ1-5; D may be TRBD1 (5 bases). The length of the CDR3 is 14 residues. V dropped 6 bases and J dropped 9 bases, with 18 bases sitting between them. Germline-derived CDR1 and CDR2 are SNHLY and FYNNEI. CDR3 sequence reads: CASRARAEWGPQHF. DNA of the CDR3: TGTGCCAGCAGGGCCAGGGCGGAGTGGGGGCCCCAGCATTTT.

The sample holds a few counts of this clone. This chain connects TRBV28 to TRBJ2-2, with D perhaps TRBD1 (6 bases). This CDR3 has 15 amino acids. In germline, CDR1 is MDHEN, CDR2 SYDVKM. Trimming pared 3 bases from V and 6 bases from J, leaving 14 bases between. The CDR3 region has the DNA TGTGCCAGCAGTTTCTCAGGGGATGTTGCCGGGGAGCTGTTTTTT. It is translated as CASSFSGDVAGELFF. The whole variable domain, filled in from reference TRBV28 and TRBJ2-2, reads DVKVTQSSRYLVKRTGEKVFLECVQDMDHENMFWYRQDPGLGLRLIYFSYDVKMKEKGDIPEGYSVSREKKERFSLILESASTNQTSMYLCASSFSGDVAGELFFGEGSRLTVL.

The chain couples TRBV9 to TRBJ2-3; D remains unclear. The CDR3 has 11 amino acids. From germline, CDR1 is SGDLS and CDR2 YYNGEE. V gave up 4 bases and J gave up 7 bases, with 7 bases separating them. CDR3 DNA: TGTGCCAGCAGCCCCTATAATACGCAGTATTTT. Protein product: CASSPYNTQYF.

This chain joins TRBV7-2 and TRBJ1-6; 8 bases agree with TRBD1. Germline V gene data show CDR1 as SGHTA and CDR2 as FQGNSA. The CDR3 spans 14 residues. Trimming at V came to 2 bases and at J to 10 bases, leaving 4 bases not matched to a gene. CDR3 bases: TGTGCCAGCAGCTTATCAGGGGGCAGCTCACCCCTCCACTTT. Amino acid sequence: CASSLSGGSSPLHF.

The chain recombines TRBV6-5 with TRBJ2-3; maybe TRBD2 (5 bases). The CDR3 totals 13 residues. Germline V lookup: CDR1 MNHEY, CDR2 SVGAGI. The V and J ends lost 4 bases and 4 bases respectively, with 9 bases between them. Written as DNA, the CDR3 is TGTGCCAGCAGTTCCCCACTAGCAGATACGCAGTATTTT. Encoded protein: CASSSPLADTQYF.

The chain carries TRBV7-6 and TRBJ2-7, with 10 positions matching TRBD2. Losses at the gene ends were 2 bases for V and 4 bases for J; bases not matched to a gene: 14. The CDR3 length is 18 residues. Looked up from germline, CDR1 is SGHVS and CDR2 is FNYEAQ. CDR3 DNA: TGTGCCAGCAGCTTATCTGGTAGCGGGGGGCCAATTTATTACGAGCAGTACTTC. It specifies CASSLSGSGGPIYYEQYF. The complete variable domain, with remaining parts taken from reference TRBV7-6 and TRBJ2-7, reads GAGVSQSPRYKVTKRGQDVALRCDPISGHVSLYWYRQALGQGPEFLTYFNYEAQQDKSGLPNDRFSAERPEGSISTLTIQRTEQRDSAMYRCASSLSGSGGPIYYEQYFGPGTRLTVT.

V is TRBV5-5 and J is TRBJ1-5; perhaps TRBD1 as D (6 bases). The germline V gene has CDR1 SGHKS and CDR2 YYEKEE (reference sequence). V lost 1 base, J lost 3 bases, and 11 bases lay in between. The length of the CDR3 is 15 residues. CDR3 protein: CASSLFSGVNQPQHF. DNA of the CDR3: TGTGCCAGCAGCTTGTTCTCAGGGGTCAATCAGCCCCAGCATTTT. Looking up the rest from reference TRBV5-5 and TRBJ1-5 gives the full variable domain: DAGVTQSPTHLIKTRGQQVTLRCSPISGHKSVSWYQQVLGQGPQFIFQYYEKEERGRGNFPDRFSARQFPNYSSELNVNALLLGDSALYLCASSLFSGVNQPQHFGDGTRLSIL.

The V and J genes are TRBV7-2 and TRBJ2-6; D unresolved. Trimming shortened V by 1 base and J by 0 bases, and 4 bases separated the two germline ends. Germline V CDR1 and CDR2: SGHTA, FQGNSA. The CDR3 is 15 amino acids. CDR3 sequence: CASSLGLSGANVLTF. The CDR3 bases are TGTGCCAGCAGCTTAGGTCTCTCTGGGGCCAACGTCCTGACTTTC.

The table lists this clone with a few counts. The chain has TRBV27 and TRBJ1-5; TRBD1 aligns across 7 bases. The CDR3 covers 14 residues. V lost 0 bases to trimming and J lost 9 bases; unmatched junction nucleotides: 5. The germline V gene encodes CDR1 MNHEY and CDR2 SMNVEV (reference sequence). For the CDR3, the DNA is TGTGCCAGCAGTTTATCAGGGGCAGGGGGGCCCCAGCATTTT. It is translated as CASSLSGAGGPQHF.

The sample holds a few counts of this clone. V gene TRBV14 combines with J gene TRBJ1-1; D gene unclear. Trimming stripped 4 bases from V and 0 bases from J, with 9 bases between. Germline V gene sequence: CDR1 SGHDN, CDR2 FVKESK. CDR3 length: 14 residues. In nucleotides, the CDR3 is TGTGCCAGCAGCCCTGCCGGGATGAACACTGAAGCTTTCTTT. Its protein is CASSPAGMNTEAFF.

The chain uses TRBV6-5 and TRBJ2-5, with a weak D call TRBD2 (5 bases). The V gene lost 4 bases and the J gene lost 0 bases, with 9 bases spanning the gap. Germline V gives CDR1 MNHEY, CDR2 SVGAGI. This CDR3 region has 14 residues. Written as DNA, the CDR3 is TGTGCCAGCAGTTCTGGACTGTACCAAGAGACCCAGTACTTC. It is translated as CASSSGLYQETQYF.

V gene TRBV6-6 combines with J gene TRBJ2-7; D might be TRBD1 (6 bases). CDR1 is MNHNY, CDR2 SVGAGI, per germline (reference sequence). Between the trimmed V and J ends, which lost 5 bases and 0 bases, there was a span of 14 bases. The CDR3 sequence is 15 residues long. For the CDR3, the DNA is TGTGCCAGCAGTCCCCGGGACAAGTCCTCCTACGAGCAGTACTTC. This gives the protein CASSPRDKSSYEQYF.

The chain joins TRBV19 to TRBJ2-1; possibly TRBD2 for D (5 bases). The CDR3 covers 14 residues. CDR1 and CDR2 from the germline V gene are LNHDA and SQIVND (reference sequence). V was clipped by 6 bases and J by 7 bases, with 16 bases between them. The CDR3 sequence: CASRTLGGGNEQFF. In DNA form, the CDR3 reads TGTGCCAGTAGGACCCTCGGAGGTGGGAATGAGCAGTTCTTC. Looking up the rest from reference TRBV19 and TRBJ2-1 gives the full variable domain: DGGITQSPKYLFRKEGQNVTLSCEQNLNHDAMYWYRQDPGQGLRLIYYSQIVNDFQKGDIAEGYSVSREKKESFPLTVTSAQKNPTAFYLCASRTLGGGNEQFFGPGTRLTVL.

The chain combines TRBV7-2 with TRBJ2-1, with D maybe TRBD1 (6 bases). This CDR3 has 16 amino acids. Germline values: CDR1 SGHTA, CDR2 FQGNSA. V lost 1 base and J lost 7, with 17 bases in between. In DNA form, the CDR3 reads TGTGCCAGCAGCTTAGACGGACAGATCCCCCTTAATGAGCAGTTCTTC. Its protein product is CASSLDGQIPLNEQFF.

The chain links TRBV6-5 to TRBJ2-5, with TRBD2 matching 10 bases. CDR3 length: 15 residues. Trimming at V came to 5 bases and at J to 5 bases, leaving 8 bases not matched to a gene. Germline V CDR1 and CDR2: MNHEY, SVGAGI. CDR3 amino acids: CASSPGLAIIETQYF. CDR3 nucleotide sequence: TGTGCCAGCAGTCCGGGACTAGCGATCATTGAGACCCAGTACTTC.

V and J are TRBV29-1 and TRBJ1-2; D not certain. Per the germline V gene, CDR1 is SQVTM and CDR2 is ANQGSEA. The CDR3 has 11 residues. V was cut by 4 bases and J by 4 bases, with 7 bases left in between. CDR3 residues: CSVGSFYGYTF. CDR3 sequence (DNA): TGCAGCGTTGGGAGCTTCTATGGCTACACCTTC.

The V gene is TRBV28, the J gene TRBJ2-2, with TRBD2 matching over 15 bases. The CDR3 loop spans 16 amino acids. In germline, CDR1 is MDHEN, CDR2 SYDVKM. J lost 4 bases, V lost 3 bases, and 0 bases had no gene match. CDR3: CASSLGLAGGTGELFF. In nucleotides, the CDR3 is TGTGCCAGCAGTTTGGGACTAGCGGGAGGCACCGGGGAGCTGTTTTTT.

The chain has TRBV28 and TRBJ2-1; 7 positions agree with TRBD1. Germline V gene lookup returns CDR1 MDHEN and CDR2 SYDVKM. The CDR3 loop spans 15 amino acids. V lost 6 bases and J lost 5; bases outside the gene matches: 10. DNA of the CDR3: TGTGCCAGCAGGCCTCCGACAGGGAAGGACAATGAGCAGTTCTTC. Protein sequence: CASRPPTGKDNEQFF. The whole variable domain, remainder taken from reference TRBV28 and TRBJ2-1, is DVKVTQSSRYLVKRTGEKVFLECVQDMDHENMFWYRQDPGLGLRLIYFSYDVKMKEKGDIPEGYSVSREKKERFSLILESASTNQTSMYLCASRPPTGKDNEQFFGPGTRLTVL.

The CDR3 DNA is TGCAGCGTTGGTTCCAGGGCTCACTATGGCTACACCTTC. It specifies CSVGSRAHYGYTF. The V gene is TRBV29-1, the J gene TRBJ1-2, with D tentatively TRBD1 (5 bases). CDR3 length: 13 residues. V gave up 4 bases and J gave up 3 bases, with 12 bases separating them. Germline CDR1 SQVTM, CDR2 ANQGSEA.

The V call is TRBV18, the J call TRBJ2-5, with 7 bases that match TRBD2. Looked up from germline, CDR1 is KGHSH and CDR2 is LQKENI. The CDR3 spans 12 residues. The V segment lost 3 bases and the J segment 6 bases; nucleotides outside the gene matches: 1. The CDR3 reads CASSPGGKTQYF. The CDR3 bases are TGTGCCAGCTCACCCGGGGGGAAGACCCAGTACTTC.

The rearrangement joins TRBV15 to TRBJ2-7; 9 bases align to TRBD2. CDR1 and CDR2 from the germline V gene are LNHNV and YYDKDF (reference sequence). The CDR3 contains 17 residues. V gave up 3 bases and J gave up 2 bases; unmatched junction bases: 11. The DNA for the CDR3 is TGTGCCACCAGCAGGGACCCCGTGACTAGCGGAACCTACGAGCAGTACTTC. This codes for CATSRDPVTSGTYEQYF.